A single sample gave rise to the 16 T cell receptor beta chains below, sequenced in a study. TCRdb reprocessed the 5' RACE reads with MiXCR, giving one entry per CDR3 protein. The table includes roughly 60,000 distinct CDR3 sequences, roughly 28% detected once. The sorted Tregs were CD4+CD25+CD127-/low cells. Sequenced input: tumor-infiltrating Tregs sorted from the breast tumor. The source of these receptors is a female donor with breast cancer.

Only a few counts were recorded for this clonotype. The J gene is TRBJ1-4, the V gene TRBV7-2, with a tentative D call TRBD1 (6 bases). The CDR3 runs 12 residues. Germline lookup yields CDR1 SGHTA and CDR2 FQGNSA. V was pared by 5 bases and J by 10 bases, with 11 bases between. CDR3 region: CASSPQGGKLFF. CDR3 DNA: TGTGCCAGCAGCCCACAGGGAGGAAAACTGTTTTTT.

The chain employs TRBV5-1 and TRBJ2-2; 8 bases map to TRBD2. Germline V gene sequence: CDR1 SGHRS, CDR2 YFSETQ. V trimming: 4 bases; J trimming: 5 bases; junction bases outside the gene matches: 7. This CDR3 has 15 amino acids. The CDR3 DNA reads as TGCGCCAGCAGCGGTTACCCGGGGGGGACCGGGGAGCTGTTTTTT. Encoded protein: CASSGYPGGTGELFF.

Relative to its sample, this clonotype is medium-sized (0.01 to 0.1%). The rearrangement joins TRBV15 to TRBJ2-4, with 10 positions matching TRBD2. Trimming at V came to 0 bases and at J to 7 bases, leaving 12 bases not matched to a gene. From germline, CDR1 is LNHNV and CDR2 YYDKDF (reference sequence). The CDR3 consists of 18 residues. CDR3 residues: CATSRELAGRISSNIQYF. CDR3 DNA sequence: TGTGCCACCAGCAGAGAACTAGCGGGAAGGATCAGCTCGAACATTCAGTACTTC.

The chain links TRBV12-3 or TRBV12-4 to TRBJ2-3, with D unclear. This CDR3 spans 13 amino acids. The V gene lost 5 bases and the J gene lost 2 bases, with 8 bases spanning the gap. DNA of the CDR3: TGTGCCAGCAGTCTACTCACCACAGATACGCAGTATTTT. Translation: CASSLLTTDTQYF.

The sample holds one count of this clonotype. The chain combines TRBV30 with TRBJ1-1, with 9 bases aligning to TRBD1. The CDR3 is 15 residues long. The germline V gene has CDR1 GTSNPN and CDR2 SVGIG (reference sequence). Unmatched junction bases numbered 14, after V lost 2 bases and J lost 10 bases. CDR3 sequence (DNA): TGTGCCTGGAGTCCAACAGGGGGCCTTCGATCAATAGCTTTCTTT. Protein sequence: CAWSPTGGLRSIAFF.

The chain links TRBV6-5 to TRBJ1-2; 8 bases match TRBD1. CDR1 and CDR2 (germline): MNHEY, SVGAGI. The ends lost 0 bases at V and 3 bases at J; junction bases unmatched: 18. The CDR3 covers 20 residues. The CDR3 DNA sequence: TGTGCCAGCAGTTACTCCCTAATATCTAGGAGGCACAGGGGGTACTATGGCTACACCTTC. It encodes CASSYSLISRRHRGYYGYTF.

This clonotype was counted a few times. The chain carries TRBV20-1 and TRBJ2-7, with 13 bases fitting TRBD2. The V gene's germline CDR1 is DFQATT and CDR2 SNEGSKA (reference sequence). V trimming: 5 bases; J trimming: 5 bases; junction bases outside the gene matches: 9. This CDR3 is built from 15 residues. This CDR3 is CSALPGLAGDHEQYF. The CDR3 DNA follows: TGCAGTGCTCTTCCTGGACTAGCGGGAGATCACGAGCAGTACTTC.

This clonotype appeared a few times. V is TRBV5-1 and J is TRBJ2-2; a possible D gene is TRBD2 (7 bases). Germline CDR1 is SGHRS and CDR2 is YFSETQ. Trimming removed 4 bases at V and 3 bases at J, with 19 bases between. The CDR3 consists of 17 residues. CDR3 residues: CASSLPDGGGDTGELFF. The CDR3 DNA is TGCGCCAGCAGCCTACCCGACGGCGGGGGCGACACCGGGGAGCTGTTTTTT.

Remarks on this clonotype: This clone may be a read error of a much larger clone one base away. It is likely a read error, because the conserved phenylalanine at the end of the CDR3 is missing. The rearrangement links TRBV4-1 to TRBJ1-2; D gene uncertain. V lost 3 bases to trimming and J lost 2 bases, with 10 bases between them. This CDR3 spans 14 amino acids. CDR1 MGHRA and CDR2 YSYEKL come from the germline V gene. CDR3: CASSHPVINYGYTV. CDR3 coding DNA: TGCGCCAGCAGCCATCCGGTGATAAACTATGGCTACACCGTC.

Worth noting for this clonotype: A much larger clone differs by one base, so this may be a read error. The CDR3, as DNA: TGTGCCAGCAGCGTAGAAAGGACCACCGGGGATCTGTTTTTT. Protein product: CASSVERTTGDLFF. The rearrangement uses TRBV9 and TRBJ2-2; D might be TRBD2 (5 bases). This CDR3 has 14 residues. Germline CDR1 and CDR2: SGDLS and YYNGEE.

The chain employs TRBV5-1 and TRBJ2-3; D unresolved. Germline V lookup: CDR1 SGHRS, CDR2 YFSETQ. V was pared by 0 bases and J by 5 bases, with 7 bases between. The CDR3 is made up of 13 amino acids. In DNA, the CDR3 is TGCGCCAGCAGCTTGGAGAGAGGAGATACGCAGTATTTT. This sequence encodes CASSLERGDTQYF.

For this clonotype: A much larger clone is a single base away; this may be a read error. The V call is TRBV29-1, the J call TRBJ1-2, with TRBD1 matching over 7 bases. Per germline, CDR1 SQVTM and CDR2 ANQGSEA. J lost 2 bases, V lost 6 bases, and 9 bases had no gene match. The CDR3 runs to 14 residues. CDR3 bases: TGCAGCGTCGCCACCAGGACAGGCAACTATGGCTACACCTTC. Its translation: CSVATRTGNYGYTF.

This clonotype was seen repeatedly, ten times or more. The chain employs TRBV5-1 and TRBJ2-1; D is perhaps TRBD1 (6 bases). Germline loops: CDR1 SGHRS, CDR2 YFSETQ. The germline V and J ends were trimmed by 6 bases and 8 bases, with 18 bases remaining between them. CDR3 length: 14 residues. In DNA, the CDR3 is TGCGCCAGCACTCCCGGTGGGGGCAGGTATGAGCAGTTCTTC. This gives the protein CASTPGGGRYEQFF.

In regard to this clonotype: A junction boundary mismatches the germline segment, possibly from a read error. The chain employs TRBV2 and TRBJ2-7, with no clear D. Germline values: CDR1 SNHLY, CDR2 FYNNEI. The CDR3 is 12 residues long. Here the CDR3 DNA reads TGTACCAGCAGTGACCCGGCGTCCAGGCAGTACTTC. It codes for CTSSDPASRQYF.

The sample holds many counts of this clonotype. The chain couples TRBV10-3 to TRBJ2-5; the match to TRBD2 covers 8 bases. CDR1 and CDR2 from the germline V gene are ENHRY and SYGVKD. The CDR3 has 13 residues. J lost 5 bases, V lost 4 bases, and 3 bases had no gene match. CDR3 region: CAISGSGVETQYF. DNA of the CDR3: TGTGCCATCAGTGGTAGCGGGGTGGAGACCCAGTACTTC.

V gene TRBV12-3 or TRBV12-4 combines with J gene TRBJ2-5; 11 bases agree with TRBD2. V was pared by 5 bases and J by 3 bases, with 5 bases of the junction left unmatched. The CDR3 totals 15 residues. CDR3 bases: TGTGCCAGCAGTCTCGGGACTAGCGGAAAAGAGACCCAGTACTTC. Protein: CASSLGTSGKETQYF.